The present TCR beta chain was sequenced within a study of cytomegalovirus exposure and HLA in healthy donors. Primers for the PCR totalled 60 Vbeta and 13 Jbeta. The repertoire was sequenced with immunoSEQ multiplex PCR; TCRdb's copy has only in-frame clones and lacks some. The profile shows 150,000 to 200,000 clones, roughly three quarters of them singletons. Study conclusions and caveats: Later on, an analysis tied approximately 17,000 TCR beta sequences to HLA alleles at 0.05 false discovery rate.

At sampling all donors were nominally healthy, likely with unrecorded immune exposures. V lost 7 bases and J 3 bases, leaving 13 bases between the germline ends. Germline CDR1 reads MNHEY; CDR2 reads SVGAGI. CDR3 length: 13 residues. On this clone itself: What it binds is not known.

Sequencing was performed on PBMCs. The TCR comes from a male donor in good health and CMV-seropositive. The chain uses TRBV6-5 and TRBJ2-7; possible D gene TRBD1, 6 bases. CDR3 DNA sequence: TGTGCCAGCATTGGTCAGGGGAGCTACGAGCAGTACTTC. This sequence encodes CASIGQGSYEQYF.